The sequence of this T cell receptor (beta chain) was determined in a study of blood T cell repertoires in COVID-19 (dated by TCRdb to about 2020). As for the study more broadly: The collaborator samples originated in the United States, Italy and Spain and spanned the acute and convalescent phases of COVID-19. The material from the prospective study consisted of cDNA or gDNA derived from T cells, B-cell-depleted T cells, or PBMCs. Subjects who had been exposed to COVID-19, were actively infected with it, or had recovered from it provided the deeply sampled blood TCRbeta repertoires that made up the dataset. The repertoires were released in a freely available public database meant as a resource for research on the immune response to SARS-CoV-2. The samples were drawn from the first 160 participants of the ongoing ImmuneRACE study and from 950 to 1,500 subjects provided by 6 global collaborators. A de-identified subject ID, COVID-19 status, age in years and sex were almost always included in the sample metadata. Where HLA class I and class II types were available, the types were taken from metadata supplied by the sample provider, not from assay-based typing. The paper as a whole reports these results and caveats: The amount of clinical and demographic metadata varied by source and participant and was provided uncurated.

In Seattle, one collaborating source enrolled patients while the infection was active and tracked those patients longitudinally over the course of disease. The collaborating institutions used their own protocols to collect whole blood in K2EDTA tubes. Collaborator samples were shipped for TCRbeta analysis as frozen whole blood, isolated PBMCs, or DNA extracted from either sample type. TCRbeta CDR3 regions were amplified from genomic DNA by means of the immunoSEQ Assay, a bias-controlled multiplex PCR. The authors processed their data as follows. The number of nucleated cells in each sample was estimated by amplification of reference gene primers within the assay. Sequence reads were collapsed and filtered to measure the absolute abundance of every unique TCRbeta CDR3 rearrangement. For each sample, productive Simpson clonality was calculated as the square root of Simpson's diversity index across productive rearrangements. Here the immuneACCESS table is served through TCRdb, limited to in-frame sequences with V and J called. Missing clones are a known gap in these copies; in checked studies unresolved V genes cover under half, and the rest lacks a known reason. The V and J calls and the clone size are those of that table, but D and trimming were determined from the DNA. The sample yields about 52,000 clones; around 80% were counted once. Of the sample, roughly 29% falls within the top ten clones.

This clone came up once. Its antigen remains undetermined. No much larger clonotype is one base removed from it; base qualities were not supplied. Relative to germline, V is missing 3 bases and J is missing 4 bases, with 4 bases of the junction outside any gene match. The CDR3 goes from the cysteine to the phenylalanine over 14 residues. Of all the DNA, just the CDR3 is kept, 42 bases in frame from base 1. As encoded in the germline V gene, CDR1 is MNHNS while CDR2 is SASEGT. The sample taken for sequencing was peripheral blood. This receptor was taken from a woman older than 75 with COVID-19, enrolled during active disease. The chain is encoded by TRBV6-1 joined to TRBJ1-2, with 8 bases matching TRBD1. For the CDR3, the sequence is CASSDRGLSYGYTF. The DNA sequence follows: TGTGCCAGCAGTGACAGGGGGCTGAGCTATGGCTACACCTTC.